The T cell receptor beta chain described here comes from a study of blood T cell repertoires in COVID-19 (dated by TCRdb to between 2020 and 2021). Regarding the study in general: The collaborator samples originated in the United States, Italy and Spain and spanned the acute and convalescent phases of COVID-19. The prospective study material was composed of cDNA or gDNA derived from T cells, B-cell-depleted T cells, or PBMCs. Subjects who had been exposed to COVID-19, were actively infected with it, or had recovered from it provided the deeply sampled blood TCRbeta repertoires that made up the dataset. The repertoires were released in a freely available public database intended as a resource for research on the immune response to SARS-CoV-2. Samples came from the ongoing ImmuneRACE study (first 160 participants) plus 1,254 subjects from 6 global collaborators. A de-identified subject ID, COVID-19 status, age in years and sex were almost always included in the sample metadata. Where available, HLA class I and class II types were obtained from metadata supplied by the sample provider rather than from assay-based typing. Findings and caveats that apply to the study as a whole: How much clinical and demographic metadata was included differed by source and by participant, and the metadata was provided uncurated.

One collaborating source in Seattle enrolled patients during active infection and followed them longitudinally through the course of disease. Collaborating institutions collected whole blood in K2EDTA tubes following their own protocols. For TCRbeta analysis, collaborators shipped samples as frozen whole blood, isolated PBMCs, or DNA extracted from either of those sample types. TCRbeta CDR3 regions were amplified from genomic DNA using the immunoSEQ Assay, a bias-controlled multiplex PCR. As for the original processing: Within the assay, amplification of reference gene primers was used to estimate how many nucleated cells each sample contained. Sequence reads were collapsed and filtered to measure the absolute abundance of every unique TCRbeta CDR3 rearrangement. For each sample, productive Simpson clonality was calculated as the square root of Simpson's diversity index across productive rearrangements. The clones in this table, taken by TCRdb from immuneACCESS, are in-frame only. Not every clone is retained; where verified, under half of the shortfall comes from an unresolved V gene, and the cause of the rest is unknown. The DNA was the basis for D and trimming; V, J and clone size are from that table. This sample gives 150,000 to 200,000 clones in total; about 86% of them show up just once. About an eighth of the sample belongs to the ten largest clones.

V is shortened by 7 bases, J by 0 bases, and the region joining them spans 7 bases. The germline V gene gives CDR1 as SNHLY and CDR2 as FYNNEI. The CDR3 numbers 13 residues from cysteine through phenylalanine. Of all the DNA, just the CDR3 is kept, 39 bases in frame from base 1. Notes on this clone: What antigen it recognizes has not been identified. No base quality information exists; no much larger clone differs at one position. In the same sample, other DNA sequences code for this CDR3.

The chain couples TRBV2 to TRBJ1-5, with no D gene named confidently. Sequencing used peripheral blood. The sequence derives from a woman in her sixties or seventies with COVID-19, enrolled during active disease. The CDR3 amino acid sequence is: CASNRDSNQPQHF. The base sequence is TGTGCCAGCAACCGGGATAGCAATCAGCCCCAGCATTTT.